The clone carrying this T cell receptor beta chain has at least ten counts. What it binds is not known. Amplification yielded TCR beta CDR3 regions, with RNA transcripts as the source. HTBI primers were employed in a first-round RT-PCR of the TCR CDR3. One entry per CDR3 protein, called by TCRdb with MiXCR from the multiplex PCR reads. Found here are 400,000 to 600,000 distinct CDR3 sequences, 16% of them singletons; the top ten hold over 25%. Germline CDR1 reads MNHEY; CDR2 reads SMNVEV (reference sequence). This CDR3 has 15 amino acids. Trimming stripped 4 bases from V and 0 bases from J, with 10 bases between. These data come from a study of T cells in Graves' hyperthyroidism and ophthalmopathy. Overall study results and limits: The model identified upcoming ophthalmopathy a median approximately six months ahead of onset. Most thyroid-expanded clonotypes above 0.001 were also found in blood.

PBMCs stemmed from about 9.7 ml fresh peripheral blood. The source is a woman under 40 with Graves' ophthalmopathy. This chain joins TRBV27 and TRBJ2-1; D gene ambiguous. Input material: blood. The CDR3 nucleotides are TGTGCCAGCAGTTATGGGGTCAGCTCCTACAATGAGCAGTTCTTC. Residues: CASSYGVSSYNEQFF.